This TCR beta chain derives from a study of T-cell reconstitution after alpha-beta-depleted transplantation in children. In germline, CDR1 is SGDLS, CDR2 YYNGEE. The J segment lost 9 bases and the V segment lost 2 bases, leaving 12 bases of the junction unmatched. The CDR3 covers 18 residues. Study results and limitations: Once a year had passed after transplant, T-cell counts and diversity came mostly from newly produced T cells. Reportedly, roughly two months post-transplant, alpha-beta T cells arose from several hundred expanded graft clones.

This clonotype was seen ten or more times. The antigen remains undetermined. Preparation of the TCRbeta library used unique molecular identifiers. Using its own MiXCR run on the PCR reads, TCRdb lists one record per CDR3 protein. This table holds around 700,000 distinct CDR3 sequences, 10% to 15% found once. This rearrangement joins TRBV9 to TRBJ2-2; 14 nucleotides match TRBD2. The receptor was derived from a girl aged 2 to 9 with congenital amegakaryocytic thrombocytopenia, due to receive a stem cell transplant. The material was PBMCs, obtained before TCRalphabeta/CD19-depleted stem cell transplant. The CDR3 sequence is CASSVGGLAGAGGRELFF. The CDR3 region has the DNA TGTGCCAGCAGCGTGGGGGGACTAGCGGGAGCGGGGGGTAGGGAGCTGTTTTTT. The full variable domain, in which reference TRBV9 and TRBJ2-2 provide the parts outside the CDR3, is DSGVTQTPKHLITATGQRVTLRCSPRSGDLSVYWYQQSLDQGLQFLIQYYNGEERAKGNILERFSAQQFPDLHSELNLSSLELGDSALYFCASSVGGLAGAGGRELFFGEGSRLTVL.